The source of this T cell receptor beta chain is a study of OX40 agonist ivuxolimab in advanced cancers. Study details: The dose of intravenous ivuxolimab that patients received every 2 weeks ranged from 0.01 to 10 mg/kg. Checkpoint inhibitors had been given previously to around 38% of patients.

Overall study results and limits: Among expanded peripheral T cells, antigen specificity went undetermined. Partial responders at 0.1-3.0 mg/kg had among the lowest clonal expansion.

Per germline, CDR1 MDHEN and CDR2 SYDVKM. CDR3 length equals 13 residues. V was pared by 5 bases and J by 8 bases, with 3 bases of the junction left unmatched. In the case of this clone: The antigen is unknown.

Measured with immunoSEQ multiplex PCR; TCRdb has only the in-frame clones, and not every one. Seen here are about 25,000 clones, 80% to 90% observed once, and the top ten hold approximately 40%. The chain recombines TRBV28 with TRBJ1-6, with TRBD1 matching 7 bases. The source of this sequence is an adult with an advanced solid tumor such as melanoma, head and neck, liver or kidney cancer. Sequencing used CD4+ or CD8+ T cells sorted from blood, obtained in a trial of the OX40 agonist ivuxolimab. CDR3 residues: CASSPTGDSPLHF. The CDR3 DNA follows: TGTGCCAGCAGTCCAACAGGGGATTCACCCCTCCACTTT.